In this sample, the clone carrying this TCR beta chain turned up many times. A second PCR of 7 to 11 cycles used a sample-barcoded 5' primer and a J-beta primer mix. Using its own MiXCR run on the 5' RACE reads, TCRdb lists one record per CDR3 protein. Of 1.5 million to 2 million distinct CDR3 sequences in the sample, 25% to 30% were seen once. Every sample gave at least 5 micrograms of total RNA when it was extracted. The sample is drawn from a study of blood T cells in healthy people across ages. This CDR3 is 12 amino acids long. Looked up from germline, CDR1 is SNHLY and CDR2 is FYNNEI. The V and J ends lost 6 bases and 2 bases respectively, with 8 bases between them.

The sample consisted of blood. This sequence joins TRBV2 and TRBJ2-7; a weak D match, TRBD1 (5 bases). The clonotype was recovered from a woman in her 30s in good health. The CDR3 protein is CASRGQTYEQYF. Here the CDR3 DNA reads TGTGCCAGCAGGGGGCAGACCTACGAGCAGTACTTC. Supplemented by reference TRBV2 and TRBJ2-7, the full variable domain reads EPEVTQTPSHQVTQMGQEVILRCVPISNHLYFYWYRQILGQKVEFLVSFYNNEISEKSEIFDDQFSVERPDGSNFTLKIRSTKLEDSAMYFCASRGQTYEQYFGPGTRLTVT.